Only a few counts were recorded for the clone carrying this T cell receptor (beta chain). This clone may be a read error of a much larger clone one base away. The CDR3 consists of 14 residues. Germline V CDR1 and CDR2: SEHNR, FQNEAQ (reference sequence). This sample was taken from a study of T cells in Graves' hyperthyroidism and ophthalmopathy. Stability of Graves' hyperthyroidism was defined as absent ophthalmopathy progression within 18 months. Based on clinical symptoms, serum thyroxine and TRAb, thyroid ultrasound and orbital computed tomography, diagnoses were reached. Each 10 ml fresh peripheral blood draw supplied the PBMCs. TCR beta CDR3 regions were amplified from RNA transcripts. The study used the HTBI primer set for a first-round RT-PCR of the TCR CDR3. MiXCR, applied by TCRdb to the multiplex PCR reads, yields one record per CDR3 protein. The top ten clones hold around 42% of a sample with fewer than 110,000 distinct CDR3 sequences, 16% of them seen once.

The specimen sequenced was blood. The chain carries TRBV7-9 and TRBJ1-4, with D hard to call. The TCR comes from a woman between 45 and 65 years old with Graves' hyperthyroidism. The CDR3 loop is CASSSDATSEKLFF. In DNA, the CDR3 is TGTGCCAGCAGCAGTGATGCAACTAGTGAAAAACTGTTTTTT.